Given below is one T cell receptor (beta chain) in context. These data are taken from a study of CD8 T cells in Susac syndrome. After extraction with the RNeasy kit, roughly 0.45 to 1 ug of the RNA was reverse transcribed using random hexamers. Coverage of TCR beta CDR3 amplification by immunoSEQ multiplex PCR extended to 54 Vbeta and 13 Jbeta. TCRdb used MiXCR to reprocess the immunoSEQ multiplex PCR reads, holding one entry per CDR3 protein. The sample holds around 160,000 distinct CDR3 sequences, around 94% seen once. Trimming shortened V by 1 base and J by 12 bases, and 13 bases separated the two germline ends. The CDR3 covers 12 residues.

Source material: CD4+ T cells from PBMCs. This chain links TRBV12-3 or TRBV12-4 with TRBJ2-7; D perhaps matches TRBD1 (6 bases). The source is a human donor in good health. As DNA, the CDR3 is TGTGCCAGCAGTTTAGGGGGGCTTCTCCCGTACTTC. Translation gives CASSLGGLLPYF.